This T cell receptor beta chain is from a study of Ad26.COV2.S vaccination and SARS-CoV-2 variants. Repertoires were generated with immunoSEQ multiplex PCR, while TCRdb's copy carries only in-frame clones and drops some. The table records 350,000 to 450,000 clones, about 89% of them present only once. The length of the CDR3 is 16 residues. Looked up from germline, CDR1 is SGDLS and CDR2 is YYNGEE. Trimming removed 0 bases from V and 2 bases from J, with 13 bases in between. Treatment described: about 20 received Ad26.COV2.S at low or high dose, single or two shots; 5 received placebo; per-sample allocation not given. Vaccine and placebo recipients were sampled on day 63 after the first injection.

The sample here was peripheral blood, taken in a trial of Ad26.COV2.S vaccine versus placebo. This sequence originates from a person aged 18 to 59 who received the Ad26.COV2.S COVID-19 vaccine or a placebo. The chain couples TRBV9 to TRBJ2-3; TRBD2 might be the D (5 bases). CDR3 nucleotides: TGTGCCAGCAGCGTAGGGAGCGGCTTTCTCACAGATACGCAGTATTTT. Translation gives CASSVGSGFLTDTQYF.